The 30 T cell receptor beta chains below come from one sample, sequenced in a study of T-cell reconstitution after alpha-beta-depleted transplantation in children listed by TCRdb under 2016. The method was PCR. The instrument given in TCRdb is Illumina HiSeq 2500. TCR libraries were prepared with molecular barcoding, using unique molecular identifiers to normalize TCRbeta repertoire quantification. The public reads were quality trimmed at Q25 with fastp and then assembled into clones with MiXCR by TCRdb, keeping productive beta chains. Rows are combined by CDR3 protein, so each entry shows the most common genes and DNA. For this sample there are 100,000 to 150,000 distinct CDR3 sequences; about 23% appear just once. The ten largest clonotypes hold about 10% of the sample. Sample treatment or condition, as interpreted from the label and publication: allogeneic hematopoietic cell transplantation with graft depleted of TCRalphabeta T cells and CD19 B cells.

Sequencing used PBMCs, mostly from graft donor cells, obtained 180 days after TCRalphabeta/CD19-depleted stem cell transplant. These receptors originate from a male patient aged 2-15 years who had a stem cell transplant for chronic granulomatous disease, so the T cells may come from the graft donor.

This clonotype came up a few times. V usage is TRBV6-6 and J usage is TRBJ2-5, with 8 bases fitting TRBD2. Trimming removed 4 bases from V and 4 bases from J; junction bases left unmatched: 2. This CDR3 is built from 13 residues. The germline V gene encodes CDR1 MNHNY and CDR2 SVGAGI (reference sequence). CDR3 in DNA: TGTGCCAGCAGTTTCGGGGGGGCAGAGACCCAGTACTTC. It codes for CASSFGGAETQYF.

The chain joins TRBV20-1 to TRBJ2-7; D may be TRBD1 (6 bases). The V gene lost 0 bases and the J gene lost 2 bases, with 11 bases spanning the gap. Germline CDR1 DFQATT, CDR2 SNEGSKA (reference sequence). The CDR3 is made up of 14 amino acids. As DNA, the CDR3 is TGCAGTGCTAGAGATCTAGGACAGCCCTACGAGCAGTACTTC. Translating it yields CSARDLGQPYEQYF.

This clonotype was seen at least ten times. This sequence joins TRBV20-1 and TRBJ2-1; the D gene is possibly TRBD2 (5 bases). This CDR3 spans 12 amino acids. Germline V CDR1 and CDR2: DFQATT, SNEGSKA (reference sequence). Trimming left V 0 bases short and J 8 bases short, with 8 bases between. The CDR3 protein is CSAREKEDEQFF. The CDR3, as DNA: TGCAGTGCTAGAGAGAAGGAGGATGAGCAGTTCTTC.

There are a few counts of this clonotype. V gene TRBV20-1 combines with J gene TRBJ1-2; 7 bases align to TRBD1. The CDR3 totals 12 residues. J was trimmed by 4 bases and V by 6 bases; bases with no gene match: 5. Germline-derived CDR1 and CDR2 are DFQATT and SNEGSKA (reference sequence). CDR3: CSAADRTYGYTF. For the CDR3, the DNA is TGCAGTGCGGCGGACAGGACCTATGGCTACACCTTC.

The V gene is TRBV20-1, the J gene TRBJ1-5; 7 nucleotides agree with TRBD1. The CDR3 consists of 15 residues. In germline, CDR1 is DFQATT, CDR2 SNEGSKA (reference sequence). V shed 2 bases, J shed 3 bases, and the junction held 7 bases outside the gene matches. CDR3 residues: CSARRSRGNNQPQHF. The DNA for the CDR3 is TGCAGTGCTAGAAGGAGCAGGGGGAACAATCAGCCCCAGCATTTT.

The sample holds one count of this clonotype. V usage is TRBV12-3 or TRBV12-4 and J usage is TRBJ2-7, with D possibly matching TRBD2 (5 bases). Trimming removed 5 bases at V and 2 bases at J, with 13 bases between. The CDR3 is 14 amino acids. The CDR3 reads CASSKPDGTYEQYF. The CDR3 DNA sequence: TGTGCCAGCAGTAAGCCGGACGGGACCTACGAGCAGTACTTC.

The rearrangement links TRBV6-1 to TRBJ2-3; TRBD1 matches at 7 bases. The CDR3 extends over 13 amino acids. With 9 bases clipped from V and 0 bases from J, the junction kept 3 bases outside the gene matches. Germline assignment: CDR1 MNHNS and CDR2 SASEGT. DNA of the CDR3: TGTGCCAGAAGACAGGGCAGCACAGATACGCAGTATTTT. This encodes CARRQGSTDTQYF.

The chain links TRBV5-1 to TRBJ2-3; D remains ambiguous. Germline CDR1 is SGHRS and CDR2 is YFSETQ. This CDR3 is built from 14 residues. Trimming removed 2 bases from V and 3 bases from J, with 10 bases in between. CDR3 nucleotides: TGCGCCAGCAGCTTTTCTCAGTATACAGATACGCAGTATTTT. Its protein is CASSFSQYTDTQYF.

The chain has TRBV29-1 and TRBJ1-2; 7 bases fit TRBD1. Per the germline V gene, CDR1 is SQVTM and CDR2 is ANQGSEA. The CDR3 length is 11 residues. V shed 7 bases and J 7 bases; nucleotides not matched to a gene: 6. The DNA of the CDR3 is TGCAGCGGACAGGGTTTAAGTGGCTACACCTTC. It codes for CSGQGLSGYTF.

The CDR3 sequence: CASRAQGVSNQPQHF. CDR3 DNA sequence: TGTGCCAGCAGAGCCCAGGGGGTAAGCAATCAGCCCCAGCATTTT. V usage is TRBV27 and J usage is TRBJ1-5; 7 bases are shared with TRBD1. The CDR3 runs 15 residues. The junction had 6 bases not matched to a gene; V was cut back by 6 bases and J by 1 base. Germline V gene sequence: CDR1 MNHEY, CDR2 SMNVEV (reference sequence).

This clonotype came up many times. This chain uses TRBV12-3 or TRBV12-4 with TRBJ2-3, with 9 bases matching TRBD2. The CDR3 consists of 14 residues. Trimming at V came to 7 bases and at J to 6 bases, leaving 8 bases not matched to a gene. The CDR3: CASIGLAGLDTQYF. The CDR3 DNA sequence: TGTGCCAGCATCGGGCTAGCGGGACTTGATACGCAGTATTTT.

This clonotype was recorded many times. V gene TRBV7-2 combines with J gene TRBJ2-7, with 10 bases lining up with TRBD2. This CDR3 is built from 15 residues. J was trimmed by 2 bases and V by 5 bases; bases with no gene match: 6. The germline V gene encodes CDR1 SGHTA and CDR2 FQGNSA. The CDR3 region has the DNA TGTGCCAGCAGCAATCTAGCGGGAGTTCCCTACGAGCAGTACTTC. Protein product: CASSNLAGVPYEQYF.

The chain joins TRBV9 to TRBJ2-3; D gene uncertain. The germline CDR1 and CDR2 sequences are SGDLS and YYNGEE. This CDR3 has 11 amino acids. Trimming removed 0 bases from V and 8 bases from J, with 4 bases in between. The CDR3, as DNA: TGTGCCAGCAGCGTAGATGTTACGCAGTATTTT. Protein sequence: CASSVDVTQYF.

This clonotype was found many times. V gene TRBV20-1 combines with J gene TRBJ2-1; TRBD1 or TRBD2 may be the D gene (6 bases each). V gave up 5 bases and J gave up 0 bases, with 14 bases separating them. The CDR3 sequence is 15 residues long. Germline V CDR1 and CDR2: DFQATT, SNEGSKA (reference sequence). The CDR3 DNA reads TGCAGTGCTGGGGGGCGCGGGATCTCCTACAATGAGCAGTTCTTC. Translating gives CSAGGRGISYNEQFF.

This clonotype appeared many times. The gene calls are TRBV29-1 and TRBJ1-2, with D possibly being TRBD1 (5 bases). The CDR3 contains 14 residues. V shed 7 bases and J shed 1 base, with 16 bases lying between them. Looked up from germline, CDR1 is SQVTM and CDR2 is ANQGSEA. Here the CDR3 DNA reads TGCAGCGCCTGGATCGACAGTTTTAACTATGGCTACACCTTC. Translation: CSAWIDSFNYGYTF.

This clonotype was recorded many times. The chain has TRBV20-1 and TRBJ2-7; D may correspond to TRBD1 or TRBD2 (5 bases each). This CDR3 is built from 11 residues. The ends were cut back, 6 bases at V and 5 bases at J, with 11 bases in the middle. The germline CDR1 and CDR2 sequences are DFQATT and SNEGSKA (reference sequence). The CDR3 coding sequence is TGCAGTGCGTGGGACCCTGACGAGCAGTACTTC. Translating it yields CSAWDPDEQYF.

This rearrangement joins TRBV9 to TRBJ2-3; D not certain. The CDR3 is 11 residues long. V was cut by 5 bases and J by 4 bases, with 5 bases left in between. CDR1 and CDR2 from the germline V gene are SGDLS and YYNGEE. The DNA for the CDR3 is TGTGCCAGCAGATCGCCAGATACGCAGTATTTT. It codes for CASRSPDTQYF.

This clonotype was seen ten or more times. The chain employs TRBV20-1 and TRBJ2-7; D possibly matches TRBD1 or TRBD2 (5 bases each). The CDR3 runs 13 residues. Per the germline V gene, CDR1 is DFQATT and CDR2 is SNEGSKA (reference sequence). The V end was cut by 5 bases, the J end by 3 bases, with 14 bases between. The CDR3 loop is CSAEGRTNYEQYF. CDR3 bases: TGCAGTGCTGAGGGACGAACCAACTACGAGCAGTACTTC.

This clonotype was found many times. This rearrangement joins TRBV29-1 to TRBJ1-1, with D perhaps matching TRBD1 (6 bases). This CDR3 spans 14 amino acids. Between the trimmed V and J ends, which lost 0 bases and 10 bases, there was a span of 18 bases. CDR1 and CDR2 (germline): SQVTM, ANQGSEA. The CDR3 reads CSVEDSMGATAAFF. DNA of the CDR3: TGCAGCGTTGAAGATAGCATGGGGGCGACAGCAGCTTTCTTT.

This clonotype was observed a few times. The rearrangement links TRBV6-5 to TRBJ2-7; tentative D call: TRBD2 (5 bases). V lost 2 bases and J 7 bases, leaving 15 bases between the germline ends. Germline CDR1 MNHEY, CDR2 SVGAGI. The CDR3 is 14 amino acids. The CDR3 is CASSYEGRTGEQYF. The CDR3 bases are TGTGCCAGCAGTTACGAGGGCCGTACGGGGGAGCAGTACTTC.

CDR3 residues: CASSPTGASNQPQHF. CDR3 sequence (DNA): TGTGCCAGCAGTCCGACAGGGGCCAGCAATCAGCCCCAGCATTTT. This chain uses TRBV12-3 or TRBV12-4 with TRBJ1-5, with 8 nucleotides matching TRBD1. After removal of 5 bases from V and 1 base from J, the junction contained 4 bases not matched to a gene. The CDR3 is 15 amino acids.

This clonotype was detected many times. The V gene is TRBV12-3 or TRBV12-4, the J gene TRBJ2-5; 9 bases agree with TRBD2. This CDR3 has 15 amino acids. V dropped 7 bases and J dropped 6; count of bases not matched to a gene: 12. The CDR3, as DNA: TGTGCCAGCACCATTAGCGGGAGTTCCCTCAAGACCCAGTACTTC. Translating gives CASTISGSSLKTQYF.

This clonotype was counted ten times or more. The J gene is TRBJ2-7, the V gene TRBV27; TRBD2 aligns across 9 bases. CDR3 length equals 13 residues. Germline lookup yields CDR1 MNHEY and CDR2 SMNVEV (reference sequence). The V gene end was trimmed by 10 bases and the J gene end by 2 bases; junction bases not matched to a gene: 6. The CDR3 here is CATRLAATYEQYF. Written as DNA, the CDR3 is TGTGCCACCCGACTAGCGGCAACCTACGAGCAGTACTTC.

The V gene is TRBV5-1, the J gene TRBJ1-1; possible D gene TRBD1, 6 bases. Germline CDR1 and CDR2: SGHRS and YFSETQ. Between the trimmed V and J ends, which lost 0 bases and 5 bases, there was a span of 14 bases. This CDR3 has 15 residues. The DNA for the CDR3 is TGCGCCAGCAGCTTGGACGGGGGCGGTGGAACTGAAGCTTTCTTT. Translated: CASSLDGGGGTEAFF.

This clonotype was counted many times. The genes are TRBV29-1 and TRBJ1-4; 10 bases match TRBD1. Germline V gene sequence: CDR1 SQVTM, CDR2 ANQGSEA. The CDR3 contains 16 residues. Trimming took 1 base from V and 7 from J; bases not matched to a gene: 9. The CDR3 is CSVEAGTGAFGEKLFF. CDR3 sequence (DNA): TGCAGCGTTGAAGCCGGGACAGGGGCCTTCGGTGAAAAACTGTTTTTT.

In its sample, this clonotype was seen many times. The CDR3 coding sequence is TGCGCCAGCAGCCGGGGGGTTCCCTCCGTCTATGAGCAGTTCTTC. Protein sequence: CASSRGVPSVYEQFF. V is TRBV5-1 and J is TRBJ2-1, with 7 bases matching TRBD2. V lost 4 bases to trimming and J lost 8 bases; unmatched junction nucleotides: 12. Germline values: CDR1 SGHRS, CDR2 YFSETQ. The CDR3 spans 15 residues.

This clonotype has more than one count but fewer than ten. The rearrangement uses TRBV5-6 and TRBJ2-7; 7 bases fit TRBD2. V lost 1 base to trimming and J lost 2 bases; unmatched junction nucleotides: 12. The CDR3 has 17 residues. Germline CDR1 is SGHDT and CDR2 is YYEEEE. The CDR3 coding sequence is TGTGCCAGCAGCTTGTTCCGCGGGGGAGTCAAGACCTACGAGCAGTACTTC. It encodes CASSLFRGGVKTYEQYF.

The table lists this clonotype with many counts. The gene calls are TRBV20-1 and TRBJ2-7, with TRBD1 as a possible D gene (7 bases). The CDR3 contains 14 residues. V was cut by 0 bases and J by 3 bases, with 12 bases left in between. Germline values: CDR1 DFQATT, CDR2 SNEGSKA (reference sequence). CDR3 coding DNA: TGCAGTGCTAGAGATCGGAGGGGGCTCTACGAGCAGTACTTC. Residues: CSARDRRGLYEQYF.

The CDR3 DNA sequence: TGTGCCAGCAGTTATGGGGGACCGAACACCGGGGAGCTGTTTTTT. It encodes CASSYGGPNTGELFF. The V call is TRBV6-5, the J call TRBJ2-2; the D gene could be TRBD1 or TRBD2 (5 bases each). With 3 bases removed from V and 0 bases from J, the gap between germline ends came to 8 bases. From germline, CDR1 is MNHEY and CDR2 SVGAGI. This CDR3 has 15 amino acids.

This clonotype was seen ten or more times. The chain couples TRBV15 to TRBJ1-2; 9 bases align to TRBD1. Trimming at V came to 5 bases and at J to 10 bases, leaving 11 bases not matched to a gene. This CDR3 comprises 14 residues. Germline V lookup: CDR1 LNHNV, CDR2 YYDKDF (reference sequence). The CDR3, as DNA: TGTGCCACCAGCGACCCGGGACAGGGTTTTGACTACACCTTC. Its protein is CATSDPGQGFDYTF. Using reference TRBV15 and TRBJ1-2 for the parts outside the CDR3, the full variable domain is DAMVIQNPRYQVTQFGKPVTLSCSQTLNHNVMYWYQQKSSQAPKLLFHYYDKDFNNEADTPDNFQSRRPNTSFCFLDIRSPGLGDTAMYLCATSDPGQGFDYTFGSGTRLTVV.